Sequencing of this T cell receptor beta chain was carried out in a study of cytomegalovirus exposure and HLA in healthy donors. The overall study: From HLA-typed donors, an early data release held about 85 million unique TCRs. Regarding the study as a whole: In a later analysis, an Asian-associated ancestry cluster reportedly showed fewer N-insertions than the roughly 690-donor mean. CMV serostatus was the only immune exposure information that was available. Cytomegalovirus-associated status was assigned to about 170 TCR beta chains.

The PCR employed 60 Vbeta primers together with 13 Jbeta primers. The data were produced by immunoSEQ multiplex PCR, yet TCRdb's version contains in-frame clones alone and is incomplete. The data hold about 140,000 clones, with 80% to 85% observed a single time. For this clone: Its specificity is not known. The junction differs from germline at one of its ends, possibly a read error.

The CDR3 runs to 12 residues. Per the germline V gene, CDR1 is MNHNS and CDR2 is SASEGT. What was sequenced was PBMCs. The receptor was isolated from a female donor in good health and CMV-seronegative. This sequence joins TRBV6-1 and TRBJ2-1; TRBD2 matches at 9 bases. The CDR3 nucleotides are TGTGCCAGCAGTGAACTTAGCGGGAGTTGTATCTTC. This codes for CASSELSGSCIF.